This TCR beta chain was identified during a study of T-cell memory formation after mild COVID-19. Study as a whole: Clusters were largely donor specific. The study, taken as a whole, reports: Contracting CD8+ clones were enriched in EMRA, CD4+ mainly in CM and EM. Clones that contracted from day 15 to 85 had balanced CD4/CD8; later expanders were CD4+ biased.

After 5'RACE with constant-segment primers, TCR alpha and TCR beta cDNA libraries carrying sample barcodes and UMIs were obtained. TCRdb reprocessed the 5' RACE reads via MiXCR and lists one record per CDR3 protein. In the table there are around 310,000 distinct CDR3 sequences, about 13% of which are singletons. Germline trimming cut 6 bases from V and 0 bases from J; bases unmatched to any gene: 5. CDR3 length: 15 amino acids. In its sample, this clonotype was seen a few times. Its cognate antigen is unknown. Sample: PBMCs or a T cell subset sorted from them (not recorded which). The sequence came from a man aged 18 to 30 who had mild COVID-19 (a few samples of this study predate the infection). Cell type and time point are not known. This chain connects TRBV12-3 or TRBV12-4 to TRBJ2-3; 8 positions match TRBD2. The CDR3: CASRILAASTDTQYF. CDR3 DNA sequence: TGTGCCAGCAGGATACTAGCGGCTAGCACAGATACGCAGTATTTT.